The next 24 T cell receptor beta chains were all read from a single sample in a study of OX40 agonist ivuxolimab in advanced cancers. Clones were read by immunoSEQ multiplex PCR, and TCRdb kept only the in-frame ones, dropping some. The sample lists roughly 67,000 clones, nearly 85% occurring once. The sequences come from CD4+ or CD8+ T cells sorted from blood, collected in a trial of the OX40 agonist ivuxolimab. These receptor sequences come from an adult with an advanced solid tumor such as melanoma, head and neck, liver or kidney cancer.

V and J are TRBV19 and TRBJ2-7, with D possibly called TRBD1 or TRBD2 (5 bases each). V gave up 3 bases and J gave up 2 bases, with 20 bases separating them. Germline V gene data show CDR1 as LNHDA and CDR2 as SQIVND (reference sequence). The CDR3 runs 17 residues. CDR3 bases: TGTGCCAGTAGTATCCGGGGCAGGGTAGGATCGGCCTACGAGCAGTACTTC. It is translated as CASSIRGRVGSAYEQYF. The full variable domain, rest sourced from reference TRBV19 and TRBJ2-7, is DGGITQSPKYLFRKEGQNVTLSCEQNLNHDAMYWYRQDPGQGLRLIYYSQIVNDFQKGDIAEGYSVSREKKESFPLTVTSAQKNPTAFYLCASSIRGRVGSAYEQYFGPGTRLTVT.

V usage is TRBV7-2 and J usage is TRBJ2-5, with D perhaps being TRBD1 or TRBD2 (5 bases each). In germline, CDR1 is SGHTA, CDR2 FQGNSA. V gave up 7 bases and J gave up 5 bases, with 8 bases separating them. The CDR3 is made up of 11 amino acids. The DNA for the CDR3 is TGTGCCAGCATGGGGGTGGAGACCCAGTACTTC. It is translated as CASMGVETQYF.

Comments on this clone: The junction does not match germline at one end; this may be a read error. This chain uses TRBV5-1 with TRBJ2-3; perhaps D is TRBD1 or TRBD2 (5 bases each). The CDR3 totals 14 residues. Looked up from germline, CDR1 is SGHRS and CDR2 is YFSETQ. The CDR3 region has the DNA TGCGCCAGCAGTTTGGGGGACGCCACAGATACGCAGTATTTT. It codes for CASSLGDATDTQYF. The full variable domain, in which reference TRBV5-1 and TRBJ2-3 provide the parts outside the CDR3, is KAGVTQTPRYLIKTRGQQVTLSCSPISGHRSVSWYQQTPGQGLQFLFEYFSETQRNKGNFPGRFSGRQFSNSRSEMNVSTLELGDSALYLCASSLGDATDTQYFGPGTRLTVL.

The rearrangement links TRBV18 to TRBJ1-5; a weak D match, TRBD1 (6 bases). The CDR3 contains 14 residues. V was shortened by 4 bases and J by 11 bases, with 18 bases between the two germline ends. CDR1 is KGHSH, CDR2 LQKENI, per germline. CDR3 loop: CASSQGTKTGAQHF. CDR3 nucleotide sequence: TGTGCCAGCTCACAAGGGACAAAGACTGGGGCCCAGCATTTT.

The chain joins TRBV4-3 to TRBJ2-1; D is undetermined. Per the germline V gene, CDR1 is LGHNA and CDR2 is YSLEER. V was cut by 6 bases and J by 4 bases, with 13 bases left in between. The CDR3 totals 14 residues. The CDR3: CASSPEAWYNEQFF. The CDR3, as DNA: TGCGCCAGCAGTCCCGAGGCATGGTACAATGAGCAGTTCTTC.

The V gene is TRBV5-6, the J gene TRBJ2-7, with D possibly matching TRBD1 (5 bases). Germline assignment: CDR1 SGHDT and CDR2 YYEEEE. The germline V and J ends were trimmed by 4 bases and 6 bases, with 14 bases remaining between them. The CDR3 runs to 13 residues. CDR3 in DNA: TGTGCCAGCAGCCAGCCGCAGGGTGGCGAGCAGTACTTC. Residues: CASSQPQGGEQYF.

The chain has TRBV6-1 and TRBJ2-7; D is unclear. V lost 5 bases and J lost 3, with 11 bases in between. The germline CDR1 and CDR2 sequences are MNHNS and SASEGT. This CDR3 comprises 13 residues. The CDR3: CASSTPGNYEQYV. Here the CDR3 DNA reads TGTGCCAGCAGTACCCCGGGCAACTACGAGCAGTACGTC.

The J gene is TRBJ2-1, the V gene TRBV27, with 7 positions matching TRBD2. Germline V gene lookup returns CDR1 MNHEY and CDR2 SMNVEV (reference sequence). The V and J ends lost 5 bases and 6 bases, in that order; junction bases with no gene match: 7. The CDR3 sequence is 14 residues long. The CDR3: CASSATGTTNEQFF. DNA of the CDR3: TGTGCCAGCAGTGCTACCGGGACTACCAATGAGCAGTTCTTC.

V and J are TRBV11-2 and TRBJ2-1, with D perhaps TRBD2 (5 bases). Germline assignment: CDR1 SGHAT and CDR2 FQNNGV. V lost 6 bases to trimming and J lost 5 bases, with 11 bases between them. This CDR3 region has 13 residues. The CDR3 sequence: CASRARLNNEQFF. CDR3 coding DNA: TGTGCCAGCAGGGCCCGACTAAACAATGAGCAGTTCTTC.

CDR3 sequence: CASSLDAQETQYF. The CDR3, as DNA: TGTGCCAGCAGCTTAGATGCCCAAGAGACCCAGTACTTC. The chain uses TRBV7-9 and TRBJ2-5; D call uncertain. Between the trimmed V and J ends, which lost 1 base and 1 base, there was a span of 4 bases. The CDR3 extends over 13 amino acids. Germline CDR1 is SEHNR and CDR2 is FQNEAQ (reference sequence). The full variable domain, with the rest looked up from reference TRBV7-9 and TRBJ2-5, is DTGVSQNPRHKITKRGQNVTFRCDPISEHNRLYWYRQTLGQGPEFLTYFQNEAQLEKSRLLSDRFSAERPKGSFSTLEIQRTEQGDSAMYLCASSLDAQETQYFGPGTRLLVL.

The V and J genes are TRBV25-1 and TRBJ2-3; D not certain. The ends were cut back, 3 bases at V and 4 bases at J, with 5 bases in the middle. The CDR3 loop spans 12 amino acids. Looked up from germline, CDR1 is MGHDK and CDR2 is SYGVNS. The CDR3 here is CASSDDPDTQYF. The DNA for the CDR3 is TGTGCCAGCAGTGACGATCCAGATACGCAGTATTTT. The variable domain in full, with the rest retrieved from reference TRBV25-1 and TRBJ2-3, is EADIYQTPRYLVIGTGKKITLECSQTMGHDKMYWYQQDPGMELHLIHYSYGVNSTEKGDLSSESTVSRIRTEHFPLTLESARPSHTSQYLCASSDDPDTQYFGPGTRLTVL.

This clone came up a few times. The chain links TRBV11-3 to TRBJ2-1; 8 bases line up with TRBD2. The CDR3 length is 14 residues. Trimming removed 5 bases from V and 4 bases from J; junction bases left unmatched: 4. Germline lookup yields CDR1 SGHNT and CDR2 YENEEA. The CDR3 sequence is CASSRGGPYNEQFF. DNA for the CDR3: TGTGCCAGCAGCCGCGGGGGGCCTTACAATGAGCAGTTCTTC. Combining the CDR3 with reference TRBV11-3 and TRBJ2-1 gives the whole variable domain EAGVVQSPRYKIIEKKQPVAFWCNPISGHNTLYWYLQNLGQGPELLIRYENEEAVDDSQLPKDRFSAERLKGVDSTLKIQPAELGDSAVYLCASSRGGPYNEQFFGPGTRLTVL.

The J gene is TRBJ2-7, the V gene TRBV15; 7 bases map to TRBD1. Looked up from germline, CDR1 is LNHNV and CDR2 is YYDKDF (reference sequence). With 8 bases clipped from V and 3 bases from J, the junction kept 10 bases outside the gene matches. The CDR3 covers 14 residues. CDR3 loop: CATARNRGGYEQYF. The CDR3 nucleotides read TGTGCCACCGCTAGAAACAGGGGCGGCTACGAGCAGTACTTC.

In nucleotides, the CDR3 is TGCGCCAGCAGCTTCGGTGTGCAAGAGACCCAGTACTTC. This translates into CASSFGVQETQYF. V is TRBV5-1 and J is TRBJ2-5; D gene ambiguous. This CDR3 has 13 amino acids. Germline lookup yields CDR1 SGHRS and CDR2 YFSETQ. Trimming left V 2 bases short and J 2 bases short, with 7 bases between.

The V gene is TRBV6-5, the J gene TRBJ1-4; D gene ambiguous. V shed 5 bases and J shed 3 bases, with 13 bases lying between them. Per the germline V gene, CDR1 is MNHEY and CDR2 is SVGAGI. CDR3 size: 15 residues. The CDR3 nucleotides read TGTGCCAGCAGTCTGTACCGGATCCCTAATGAAAAACTGTTTTTT. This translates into CASSLYRIPNEKLFF.

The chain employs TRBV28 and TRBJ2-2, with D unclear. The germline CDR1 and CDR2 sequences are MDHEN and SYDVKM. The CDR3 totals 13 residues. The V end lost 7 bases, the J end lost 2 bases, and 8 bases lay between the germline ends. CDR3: CASMARNTGELFF. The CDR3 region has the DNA TGTGCCAGCATGGCCAGAAACACCGGGGAGCTGTTTTTT.

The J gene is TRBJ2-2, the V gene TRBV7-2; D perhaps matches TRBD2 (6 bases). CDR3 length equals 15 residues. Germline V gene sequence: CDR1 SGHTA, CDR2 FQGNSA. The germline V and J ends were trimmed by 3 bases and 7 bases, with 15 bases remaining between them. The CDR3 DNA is TGTGCCAGCAGCTTCGCGCGGGACCTCGGCGGGGAGCTGTTTTTT. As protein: CASSFARDLGGELFF.

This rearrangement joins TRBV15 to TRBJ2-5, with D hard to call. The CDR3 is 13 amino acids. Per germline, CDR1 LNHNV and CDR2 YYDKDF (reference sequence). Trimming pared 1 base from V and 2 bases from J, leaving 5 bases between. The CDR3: CATSRGPQETQYF. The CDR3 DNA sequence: TGTGCCACCAGCAGAGGCCCGCAAGAGACCCAGTACTTC.

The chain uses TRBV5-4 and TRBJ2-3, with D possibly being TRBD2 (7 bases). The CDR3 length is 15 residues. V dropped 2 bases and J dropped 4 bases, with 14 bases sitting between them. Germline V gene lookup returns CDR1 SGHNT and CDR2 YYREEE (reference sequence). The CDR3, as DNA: TGTGCCAGCAGCTTCTCCGGGGGGCCATCAGATACGCAGTATTTT. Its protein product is CASSFSGGPSDTQYF. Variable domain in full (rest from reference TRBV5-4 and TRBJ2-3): ETGVTQSPTHLIKTRGQQVTLRCSSQSGHNTVSWYQQALGQGPQFIFQYYREEENGRGNFPPRFSGLQFPNYSSELNVNALELDDSALYLCASSFSGGPSDTQYFGPGTRLTVL.

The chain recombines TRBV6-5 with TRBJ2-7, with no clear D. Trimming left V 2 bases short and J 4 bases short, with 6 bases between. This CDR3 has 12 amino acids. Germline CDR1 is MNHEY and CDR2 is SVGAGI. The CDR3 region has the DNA TGTGCCAGCAGTTACCCACGATACGAGCAGTACTTC. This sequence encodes CASSYPRYEQYF.

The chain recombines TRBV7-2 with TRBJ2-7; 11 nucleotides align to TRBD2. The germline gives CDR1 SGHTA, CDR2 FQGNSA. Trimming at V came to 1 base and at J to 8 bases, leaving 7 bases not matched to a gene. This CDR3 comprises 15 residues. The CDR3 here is CASSLETSGTAQQYF. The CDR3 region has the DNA TGTGCCAGCAGCTTAGAGACTAGCGGGACCGCGCAGCAGTACTTC.

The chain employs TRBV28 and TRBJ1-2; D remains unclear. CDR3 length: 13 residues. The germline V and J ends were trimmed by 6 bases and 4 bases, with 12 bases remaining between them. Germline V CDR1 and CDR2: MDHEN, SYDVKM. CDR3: CASSTDGPYGYTF. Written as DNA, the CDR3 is TGTGCCAGCAGCACGGACGGGCCCTATGGCTACACCTTC.

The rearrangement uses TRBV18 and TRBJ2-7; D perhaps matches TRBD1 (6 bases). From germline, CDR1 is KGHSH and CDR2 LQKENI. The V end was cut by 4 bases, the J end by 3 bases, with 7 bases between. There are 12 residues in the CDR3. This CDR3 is CASSLDSYEQYV. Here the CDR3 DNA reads TGTGCCAGCTCACTGGACAGCTACGAGCAGTACGTC.

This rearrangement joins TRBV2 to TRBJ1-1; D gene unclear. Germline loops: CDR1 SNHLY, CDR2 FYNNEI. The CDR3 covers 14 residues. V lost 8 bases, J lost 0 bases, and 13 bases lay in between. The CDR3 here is CASARTGLNTEAFF. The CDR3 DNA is TGTGCCAGCGCCCGGACCGGATTGAACACTGAAGCTTTCTTT.